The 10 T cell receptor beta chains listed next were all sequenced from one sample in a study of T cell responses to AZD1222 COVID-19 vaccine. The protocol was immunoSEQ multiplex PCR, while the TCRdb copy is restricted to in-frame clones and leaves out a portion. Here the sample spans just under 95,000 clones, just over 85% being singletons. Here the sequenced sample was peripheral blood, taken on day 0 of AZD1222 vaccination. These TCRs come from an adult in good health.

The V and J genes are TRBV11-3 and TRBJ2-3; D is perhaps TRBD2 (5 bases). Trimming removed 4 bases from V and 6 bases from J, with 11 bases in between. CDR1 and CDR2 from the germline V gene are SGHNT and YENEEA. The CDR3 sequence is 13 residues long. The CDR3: CASSSPGEDTQYF. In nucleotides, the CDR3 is TGTGCCAGCAGCTCCCCCGGGGAGGATACGCAGTATTTT.

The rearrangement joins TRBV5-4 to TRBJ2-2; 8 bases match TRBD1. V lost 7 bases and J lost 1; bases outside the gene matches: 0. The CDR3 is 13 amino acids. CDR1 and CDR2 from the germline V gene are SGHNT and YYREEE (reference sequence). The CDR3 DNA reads TGTGCCAGCGGACAGGGGAACACCGGGGAGCTGTTTTTT. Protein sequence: CASGQGNTGELFF.

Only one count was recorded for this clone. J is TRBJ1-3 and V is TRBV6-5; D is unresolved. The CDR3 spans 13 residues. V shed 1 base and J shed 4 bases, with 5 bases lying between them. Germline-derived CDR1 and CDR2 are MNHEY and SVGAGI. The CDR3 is CASSYLRGNTIYF. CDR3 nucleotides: TGTGCCAGCAGTTACTTAAGGGGAAACACCATATATTTT.

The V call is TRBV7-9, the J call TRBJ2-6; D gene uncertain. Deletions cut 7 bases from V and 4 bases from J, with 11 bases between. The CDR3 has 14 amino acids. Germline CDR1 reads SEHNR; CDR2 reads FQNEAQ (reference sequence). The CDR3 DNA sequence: TGTGCCAGCACCACCCAGACCGGGGCCAACGTCCTGACTTTC. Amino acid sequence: CASTTQTGANVLTF.

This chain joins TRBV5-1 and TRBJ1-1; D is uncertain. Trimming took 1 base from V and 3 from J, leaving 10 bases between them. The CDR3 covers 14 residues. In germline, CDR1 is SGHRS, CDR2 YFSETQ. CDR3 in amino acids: CASSLLRGDTEAFF. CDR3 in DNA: TGCGCCAGCAGCTTGCTCCGCGGTGACACTGAAGCTTTCTTT. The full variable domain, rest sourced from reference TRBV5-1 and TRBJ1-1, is KAGVTQTPRYLIKTRGQQVTLSCSPISGHRSVSWYQQTPGQGLQFLFEYFSETQRNKGNFPGRFSGRQFSNSRSEMNVSTLELGDSALYLCASSLLRGDTEAFFGQGTRLTVV.

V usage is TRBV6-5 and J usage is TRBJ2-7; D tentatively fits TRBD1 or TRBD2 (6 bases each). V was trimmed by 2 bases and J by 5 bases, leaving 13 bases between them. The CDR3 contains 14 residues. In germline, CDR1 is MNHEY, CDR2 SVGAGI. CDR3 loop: CASSYTGARDEQYF. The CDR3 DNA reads TGTGCCAGCAGTTACACGGGGGCTCGGGACGAGCAGTACTTC.

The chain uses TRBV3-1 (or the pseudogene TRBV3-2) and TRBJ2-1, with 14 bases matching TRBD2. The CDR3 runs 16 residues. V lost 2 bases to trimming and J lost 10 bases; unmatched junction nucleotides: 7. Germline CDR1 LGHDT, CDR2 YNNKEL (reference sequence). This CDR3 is CASSQRLAGGPGEQFF. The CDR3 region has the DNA TGTGCCAGCAGCCAAAGACTAGCGGGAGGGCCAGGGGAGCAGTTCTTC.

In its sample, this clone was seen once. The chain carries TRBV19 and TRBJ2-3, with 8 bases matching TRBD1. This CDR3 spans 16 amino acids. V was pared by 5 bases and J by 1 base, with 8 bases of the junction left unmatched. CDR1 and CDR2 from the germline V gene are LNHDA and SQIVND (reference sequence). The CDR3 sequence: CASSPYGQGGTDTQYF. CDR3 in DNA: TGTGCCAGTAGTCCATACGGACAGGGAGGCACAGATACGCAGTATTTT.

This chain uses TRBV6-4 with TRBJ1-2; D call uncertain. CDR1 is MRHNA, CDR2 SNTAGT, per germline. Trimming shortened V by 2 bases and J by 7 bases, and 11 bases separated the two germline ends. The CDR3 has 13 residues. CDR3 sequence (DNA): TGTGCCAGCAGTGACCGGGTGGGAAGTGGCTACACCTTC. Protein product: CASSDRVGSGYTF.

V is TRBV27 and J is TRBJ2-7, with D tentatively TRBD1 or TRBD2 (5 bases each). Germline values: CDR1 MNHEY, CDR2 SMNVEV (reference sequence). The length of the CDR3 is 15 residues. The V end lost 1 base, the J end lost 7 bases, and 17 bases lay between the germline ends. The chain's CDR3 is CASSLFSGPTREQYF. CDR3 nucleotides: TGTGCCAGCAGTTTATTTTCGGGACCGACACGAGAGCAGTACTTC.